A selection of T cell receptor beta chains follows, all from one sample in a study of metastatic and nonmetastatic thyroid tumors. With MiXCR, TCRdb called clones anew from the PCR reads. The sample carries 21,000 or so clones, approximately 20% recorded once. The sample taken for sequencing was blood. Receptors were obtained from a female donor with papillary thyroid cancer or a benign thyroid nodule (not recorded which). Some clones in this sample may be carry-over from other donors' samples. Each CDR3 is given with its conserved first and last residue. Fields, in order: V gene, clone size, D gene, J gene, CDR3 length, CDR3 DNA, CDR3 protein. D genes are given only for firm matches. Expanded clones get a size class; other rows say once, few or many, or leave the size out.

v_gene: TRBV20-1; abundance: many; d_gene: TRBD1; j_gene: TRBJ1-5; len: 15; CDR3nt: TGCAGTGCTAGGCACGGGACAGGGGTAGGTCAGCCCCAGCATTTT; CDR3aa: CSARHGTGVGQPQHF
v_gene: TRBV29-1; abundance: few; d_gene: TRBD1; j_gene: TRBJ1-2; len: 13; CDR3nt: TGCAGCGTTCGCCAGGGGGCTAGCTATGGCTACACCTTC; CDR3aa: CSVRQGASYGYTF
v_gene: TRBV19; abundance: many; d_gene: .; j_gene: TRBJ1-3; len: 15; CDR3nt: TGTGCCAGTAGTTACGGCCGGAGCTCTGGAAACACCATATATTTT; CDR3aa: CASSYGRSSGNTIYF
v_gene: TRBV27; abundance: few; d_gene: .; j_gene: TRBJ2-7; len: 14; CDR3nt: TGTGCCAGCAGTATGCGGGAAAATCCCTACGAGCAGTACTTC; CDR3aa: CASSMRENPYEQYF
v_gene: TRBV7-9; abundance: many; d_gene: .; j_gene: TRBJ1-1; len: 13; CDR3nt: TGTGCCAGCAGTACCTCCCGGGGCGCTGAAGCTTTCTTT; CDR3aa: CASSTSRGAEAFF
v_gene: TRBV20-1; abundance: .; d_gene: TRBD2; j_gene: TRBJ2-1; len: 17; CDR3nt: TGCAGTGCTAGTAATCTTGGGGCTAGCGGGCATATGAATGAGCAGTTCTTC; CDR3aa: CSASNLGASGHMNEQFF
v_gene: TRBV11-3; abundance: many; d_gene: .; j_gene: TRBJ2-3; len: 14; CDR3nt: TGTGCCAGCAGCTTAGACCCGGGAGTTGATACGCAGTATTTT; CDR3aa: CASSLDPGVDTQYF
v_gene: TRBV6-1; abundance: many; d_gene: TRBD2; j_gene: TRBJ2-3; len: 18; CDR3nt: TGTGCCAGCAGTGGGGGACTAGCGGCCCTAAGGGAGGCAGATACGCAGTATTTT; CDR3aa: CASSGGLAALREADTQYF
v_gene: TRBV9; abundance: many; d_gene: TRBD1; j_gene: TRBJ1-1; len: 17; CDR3nt: TGTGCCAGCAGCCCGACCTTAATTCAGGGGGAAGGAGTTGAAGCTTTCTTT; CDR3aa: CASSPTLIQGEGVEAFF
v_gene: TRBV2; abundance: .; d_gene: TRBD2; j_gene: TRBJ2-1; len: 14; CDR3nt: TGTGCCAGCAGGTCCGGGACTAGCGATCATGAGCAGTTCTTC; CDR3aa: CASRSGTSDHEQFF
v_gene: TRBV28; abundance: few; d_gene: .; j_gene: TRBJ2-5; len: 11; CDR3nt: TGTGTCAGTGACTTAGGGGAGACCCAGTACTTC; CDR3aa: CVSDLGETQYF
v_gene: TRBV12-3/TRBV12-4; abundance: few; d_gene: TRBD1; j_gene: TRBJ1-1; len: 16; CDR3nt: TGTGCCAGCAGGAAGGGGACAGGGGGCGCAGGAGGTGAAGCTTTCTTT; CDR3aa: CASRKGTGGAGGEAFF
v_gene: TRBV11-3; abundance: .; d_gene: .; j_gene: TRBJ2-1; len: 14; CDR3nt: TGTGCCAGCAGCTTAGGACTCGGGGTAGGTGAGCAGTTCTTC; CDR3aa: CASSLGLGVGEQFF
v_gene: TRBV28; abundance: few; d_gene: TRBD1; j_gene: TRBJ1-1; len: 17; CDR3nt: TGTGCCAGCAGTCCCGGGACAGGGTATGTGAAAAGAACTGAAGCTTTCTTT; CDR3aa: CASSPGTGYVKRTEAFF
v_gene: TRBV28; abundance: few; d_gene: .; j_gene: TRBJ2-1; len: 17; CDR3nt: TGTGCCAGCAGCTTTATGGCTAGAGGGGGGTTTTACAATGAGCAGTTCTTC; CDR3aa: CASSFMARGGFYNEQFF
v_gene: TRBV12-3/TRBV12-4; abundance: medium-sized; d_gene: .; j_gene: TRBJ1-1; len: 12; CDR3nt: TGTGCCAGCAGTTTACATGGCACTGAAGCTTTCTTT; CDR3aa: CASSLHGTEAFF
v_gene: TRBV19; abundance: .; d_gene: .; j_gene: TRBJ2-6; len: 17; CDR3nt: TGTGCCAGTAGTATATCCCGTGTCAGGGCTGGGGCCAACGTCCTGACTTTC; CDR3aa: CASSISRVRAGANVLTF
v_gene: TRBV20-1; abundance: many; d_gene: .; j_gene: TRBJ1-6; len: 13; CDR3nt: TGCAGTGCCCAGCCCTGGGATAATTCACCCCTCCACTTT; CDR3aa: CSAQPWDNSPLHF
v_gene: TRBV20-1; abundance: .; d_gene: TRBD2; j_gene: TRBJ2-7; len: 14; CDR3nt: TGCAGTGCTGTGACTAGCGGTCTAACCTACGAGCAGTACTTC; CDR3aa: CSAVTSGLTYEQYF
v_gene: TRBV28; abundance: many; d_gene: .; j_gene: TRBJ1-5; len: 14; CDR3nt: TGTGCCAGCGTGAGGGACCGCCGGAATCAGCCCCAGCATTTT; CDR3aa: CASVRDRRNQPQHF
v_gene: TRBV2; abundance: many; d_gene: TRBD2; j_gene: TRBJ2-5; len: 14; CDR3nt: TGTGCCAGCAGTACCGGGACTAGCAAAGAGACCCAGTACTTC; CDR3aa: CASSTGTSKETQYF
v_gene: TRBV27; abundance: many; d_gene: TRBD2; j_gene: TRBJ2-5; len: 17; CDR3nt: TGTGCCAGCAGCACTACTAGCGGGAGGGCCAAGGGAGAGACCCAGTACTTC; CDR3aa: CASSTTSGRAKGETQYF
v_gene: TRBV6-1; abundance: medium-sized; d_gene: .; j_gene: TRBJ2-7; len: 14; CDR3nt: TGTGCCAGCAGCAGGACGGCCTACTCCTACGAGCAGTACTTC; CDR3aa: CASSRTAYSYEQYF
v_gene: TRBV24-1; abundance: medium-sized; d_gene: TRBD2; j_gene: TRBJ2-2; len: 14; CDR3nt: TGTGCCACCAGTAGCCGGGGGGGCACCGGGGAGCTGTTTTTT; CDR3aa: CATSSRGGTGELFF
v_gene: TRBV11-2; abundance: many; d_gene: TRBD2; j_gene: TRBJ2-7; len: 17; CDR3nt: TGTGCCAGCAGCTTAAGGGGGGCTAGCGGGGATGCCTACGAGCAGTACTTC; CDR3aa: CASSLRGASGDAYEQYF
v_gene: TRBV6-2/TRBV6-3; abundance: medium-sized; d_gene: TRBD1; j_gene: TRBJ2-7; len: 12; CDR3nt: TGTGCCAGCAAAGGACAGGGATACGAGCAGTACTTC; CDR3aa: CASKGQGYEQYF
v_gene: TRBV20-1; abundance: many; d_gene: .; j_gene: TRBJ1-2; len: 11; CDR3nt: TGCAGTGCTACGGGGAACTATGGCTACACCTTC; CDR3aa: CSATGNYGYTF
v_gene: TRBV7-2; abundance: .; d_gene: TRBD1; j_gene: TRBJ2-7; len: 15; CDR3nt: TGTGCCAGCAGCGAGGACAGGGGCCAGGGGCTCGAGCAGTACTTC; CDR3aa: CASSEDRGQGLEQYF
v_gene: TRBV2; abundance: medium-sized; d_gene: .; j_gene: TRBJ1-1; len: 17; CDR3nt: TGTGCCAGCCTTAGCCAGGGAGGGCGAACCTTGAACACTGAAGCTTTCTTT; CDR3aa: CASLSQGGRTLNTEAFF
v_gene: TRBV27; abundance: .; d_gene: .; j_gene: TRBJ2-7; len: 10; CDR3nt: TGTTCCAGCAGTTTTATCGAGCAGTACTTC; CDR3aa: CSSSFIEQYF
v_gene: TRBV20-1; abundance: .; d_gene: .; j_gene: TRBJ2-2; len: 14; CDR3nt: TGCAGTACCCCCGGGACCGCTTCCACCGGGGAGCTGTTTTTT; CDR3aa: CSTPGTASTGELFF
v_gene: TRBV12-3/TRBV12-4; abundance: many; d_gene: .; j_gene: TRBJ2-5; len: 13; CDR3nt: TGTGCCAGCAGCCCCCAGGTCCCAGAGACCCAGTACTTC; CDR3aa: CASSPQVPETQYF